These 12 T cell receptor beta chains originate from one sample sequenced in a study of regulatory T cells in long-lasting Graves disease. Time point: persistent/refractory GD, antithyroid drugs over 5 years with positive TRAb. After RNA was extracted from PBMCs, the TCR library was made from it. Arm-PCR of CDR3 regions and iRepertoire HTBI primers were used to build TCR beta libraries. MiXCR was run by TCRdb on the multiplex PCR reads, yielding one entry per CDR3 protein. The sample has some 430,000 distinct CDR3 sequences; 20% to 25% are singletons. Specimen: peripheral blood mononuclear cells (PBMCs), collected when the disease was refractory, from a patient treated with antithyroid drugs. These receptors all come from a female donor with Graves disease.

The rearrangement links TRBV29-1 to TRBJ2-1; perhaps TRBD1 as D (6 bases). V lost 2 bases and J lost 4, with 18 bases in between. The CDR3 length is 16 residues. Germline CDR1 and CDR2: SQVTM and ANQGSEA. The DNA of the CDR3 is TGCAGCGTTGAATCAGGGGACCAGTGGCCATACAATGAGCAGTTCTTC. This encodes CSVESGDQWPYNEQFF.

This clonotype occurred a few times. The chain joins TRBV3-1 to TRBJ2-1; 8 bases are a match to TRBD1. Per germline, CDR1 LGHDT and CDR2 YNNKEL (reference sequence). V lost 4 bases to trimming and J lost 4 bases; unmatched junction nucleotides: 6. The length of the CDR3 is 15 residues. Written as DNA, the CDR3 is TGTGCCAGCAGCCCGGGACAGGCACATTACAATGAGCAGTTCTTC. This codes for CASSPGQAHYNEQFF.

This clonotype has a count of ten or more. The rearrangement uses TRBV6-5 and TRBJ2-7, with 8 positions matching TRBD1. Germline V CDR1 and CDR2: MNHEY, SVGAGI. This CDR3 is built from 15 residues. After removal of 3 bases from V and 6 bases from J, the junction contained 10 bases not matched to a gene. For the CDR3, the DNA is TGTGCCAGCAGTTATGGTTGGACAGGGTCGGTCGAGCAGTACTTC. Translating it yields CASSYGWTGSVEQYF.

V and J are TRBV19 and TRBJ2-2, with D maybe TRBD2 (5 bases). Trimming shortened V by 1 base and J by 5 bases, and 8 bases separated the two germline ends. The CDR3 extends over 14 amino acids. The germline CDR1 and CDR2 sequences are LNHDA and SQIVND (reference sequence). The CDR3 DNA reads as TGTGCCAGTAGTATAGTGTGGGAGACCGGGGAGCTGTTTTTT. Amino acid sequence: CASSIVWETGELFF. Variable domain in full (rest from reference TRBV19 and TRBJ2-2): DGGITQSPKYLFRKEGQNVTLSCEQNLNHDAMYWYRQDPGQGLRLIYYSQIVNDFQKGDIAEGYSVSREKKESFPLTVTSAQKNPTAFYLCASSIVWETGELFFGEGSRLTVL.

The chain has TRBV19 and TRBJ1-1; tentatively, D is TRBD1 (5 bases). Germline CDR1 reads LNHDA; CDR2 reads SQIVND (reference sequence). Trimming pared 3 bases from V and 0 bases from J, leaving 11 bases between. This CDR3 region has 15 residues. CDR3 sequence (DNA): TGTGCCAGTAGTATCGGGGCGGGTGTGAACACTGAAGCTTTCTTT. Residues: CASSIGAGVNTEAFF.

CDR3 sequence (DNA): TGCGCCAGCAGCTTGGATTCGGTGTCGGGAAACACCATATATTTT. Encoded protein: CASSLDSVSGNTIYF. This chain joins TRBV5-1 and TRBJ1-3; no reliable D call. Germline assignment: CDR1 SGHRS and CDR2 YFSETQ. V lost 0 bases and J lost 4, with 11 bases in between. This CDR3 is built from 15 residues.

This clonotype was picked up a small number of times. The J gene is TRBJ1-3, the V gene TRBV3-1; weak D call: TRBD1 (5 bases). This CDR3 spans 13 amino acids. CDR1 and CDR2 (germline): LGHDT, YNNKEL (reference sequence). V gave up 8 bases and J gave up 4 bases, with 12 bases separating them. The CDR3 DNA follows: TGTGCCAGCGGAGACAGAGACGGAAACACCATATATTTT. Translating gives CASGDRDGNTIYF.

In regard to this clonotype: A much larger clone lies a single base off, so this may be a read error. The chain carries TRBV20-1 and TRBJ1-1; D remains ambiguous. CDR1 and CDR2 (germline): DFQATT, SNEGSKA (reference sequence). This CDR3 has 15 residues. V was cut by 0 bases and J by 0 bases, with 11 bases left in between. The CDR3 DNA reads as TGCAGTGCTAGAGATGATGCGGGCATGAACACTGAAGCTTTCTTT. Its protein is CSARDDAGMNTEAFF.

This clonotype appeared many times. V is TRBV28 and J is TRBJ1-5; D gene uncertain. Deletions cut 4 bases from V and 4 bases from J, with 5 bases between. This CDR3 is built from 12 residues. CDR1 is MDHEN, CDR2 SYDVKM, per germline. The CDR3 DNA sequence: TGTGCCAGCAGTTCCGGAAATCAGCCCCAGCATTTT. Translation: CASSSGNQPQHF.

V usage is TRBV6-5 and J usage is TRBJ2-4, with D possibly matching TRBD2 (5 bases). Germline lookup yields CDR1 MNHEY and CDR2 SVGAGI. The CDR3 runs 15 residues. V lost 3 bases and J 3 bases, leaving 12 bases between the germline ends. The CDR3, as DNA: TGTGCCAGCAGTTATCGAGCGGCTGTCAAAAACATTCAGTACTTC. This sequence encodes CASSYRAAVKNIQYF.

This chain links TRBV27 with TRBJ2-7; TRBD1 is a possible D gene (6 bases). The V end was cut by 5 bases, the J end by 6 bases, with 20 bases between. This CDR3 contains 15 residues. Germline lookup yields CDR1 MNHEY and CDR2 SMNVEV (reference sequence). The CDR3, as DNA: TGTGCCAGCAGTCTCCAGGGGAATCAAGCCTTCGAGCAGTACTTC. Translating gives CASSLQGNQAFEQYF.

The CDR3 protein is CSASASGAETQYF. In DNA form, the CDR3 reads TGCAGTGCTTCAGCTAGCGGGGCAGAGACCCAGTACTTC. The chain is built from TRBV29-1 and TRBJ2-5; 9 nucleotides line up with TRBD2. Germline CDR1 SQVTM, CDR2 ANQGSEA. This CDR3 has 13 amino acids.